A single sample gave rise to the 21 T cell receptor beta chains below, sequenced in a study of neoadjuvant anti-PD-1 for oral cavity cancer. Time point meaning: after neoadjuvant nivolumab, at surgical resection. The data were produced by immunoSEQ multiplex PCR, yet TCRdb's version contains in-frame clones alone and is incomplete. The table has approximately 68,000 clones, roughly nine tenths seen once. This specimen consisted of PBMCs, obtained after nivolumab (anti-PD-1) treatment. These TCRs come from a person between 40 and 85 years old with oral cavity squamous cell carcinoma.

V and J are TRBV5-1 and TRBJ1-3; D might be TRBD1 (5 bases). V was shortened by 0 bases and J by 3 bases, with 13 bases between the two germline ends. The CDR3 is made up of 16 amino acids. Germline V gene lookup returns CDR1 SGHRS and CDR2 YFSETQ. The CDR3 region is CASSLVGARHGNTIYF. The CDR3 nucleotides read TGCGCCAGCAGCTTGGTCGGGGCTCGGCATGGAAACACCATATATTTT. Based on the CDR3 plus reference TRBV5-1 and TRBJ1-3, the full variable domain is KAGVTQTPRYLIKTRGQQVTLSCSPISGHRSVSWYQQTPGQGLQFLFEYFSETQRNKGNFPGRFSGRQFSNSRSEMNVSTLELGDSALYLCASSLVGARHGNTIYFGEGSWLTVV.

The rearrangement uses TRBV19 and TRBJ1-6, with 7 nucleotides matching TRBD1. V lost 4 bases to trimming and J lost 4 bases; unmatched junction nucleotides: 4. Germline V lookup: CDR1 LNHDA, CDR2 SQIVND (reference sequence). The CDR3 extends over 15 amino acids. The CDR3 loop reads CASSTTGKYNSPLHF. CDR3 nucleotides: TGTGCCAGTAGTACGACAGGGAAGTATAATTCACCCCTCCACTTT.

This clone was seen a few times. This chain uses TRBV6-1 with TRBJ1-2; maybe TRBD1 (5 bases). Trimming took off 5 bases at V and 8 bases at J, with 18 bases between the two ends. CDR1 is MNHNS and CDR2 is SASEGT in the germline V gene. The CDR3 is 14 residues long. The CDR3 sequence is CASSPILRGGGYTF. For the CDR3, the DNA is TGTGCCAGCAGTCCCATCCTCCGGGGGGGAGGCTACACCTTC.

The chain couples TRBV7-9 to TRBJ1-1; D not resolved. From germline, CDR1 is SEHNR and CDR2 FQNEAQ (reference sequence). The CDR3 runs to 13 residues. The ends were cut back, 6 bases at V and 5 bases at J, with 13 bases in the middle. The DNA of the CDR3 is TGTGCCAGCAGTAATAAGGTCGCAACTGAAGCTTTCTTT. Protein product: CASSNKVATEAFF.

The chain joins TRBV28 to TRBJ2-5; no firm D call. The CDR3 is 15 amino acids. Germline values: CDR1 MDHEN, CDR2 SYDVKM. Trimming stripped 6 bases from V and 4 bases from J, with 18 bases between. The CDR3 spells CASSLPTRGGETQYF. DNA of the CDR3: TGTGCCAGCAGCTTACCGACAAGAGGTGGAGAGACCCAGTACTTC.

The rearrangement joins TRBV4-2 to TRBJ2-5; a weak D match, TRBD2 (5 bases). V was pared by 0 bases and J by 5 bases, with 13 bases between. CDR3 size: 15 residues. Germline V gene sequence: CDR1 LGHNA, CDR2 YNFKEQ. CDR3 amino acids: CASSQERTGPETQYF. The CDR3 DNA reads TGTGCCAGCAGCCAAGAAAGGACTGGCCCGGAGACCCAGTACTTC.

The rearrangement links TRBV25-1 to TRBJ1-1; D not resolved. The CDR3 spans 14 residues. The germline V and J ends were trimmed by 9 bases and 3 bases, with 17 bases remaining between them. The V gene's germline CDR1 is MGHDK and CDR2 SYGVNS. CDR3 bases: TGTGCCAGTTCACCATTCGGGATTTACACTGAAGCTTTCTTT. Translation: CASSPFGIYTEAFF.

The rearrangement uses TRBV11-2 and TRBJ2-7; 12 bases align to TRBD2. V was pared by 5 bases and J by 2 bases, with 4 bases of the junction left unmatched. This CDR3 is built from 15 residues. Germline V gene lookup returns CDR1 SGHAT and CDR2 FQNNGV. CDR3 amino acids: CASSKRLAGAYEQYF. CDR3 coding DNA: TGTGCCAGCAGCAAAAGACTAGCGGGGGCCTACGAGCAGTACTTC.

This clone was seen a handful of times. The genes are TRBV5-4 and TRBJ1-1, with a possible D match to TRBD1 (5 bases). There are 14 residues in the CDR3. From germline, CDR1 is SGHNT and CDR2 YYREEE (reference sequence). V was shortened by 3 bases and J by 6 bases, with 15 bases between the two germline ends. CDR3 amino acids: CASSYWQGAAEAFF. Here the CDR3 DNA reads TGTGCCAGCAGCTACTGGCAGGGCGCCGCTGAAGCTTTCTTT.

The chain couples TRBV13 to TRBJ2-7; D might be TRBD1 (6 bases). The V and J ends lost 6 bases and 4 bases respectively, with 19 bases between them. Per the germline V gene, CDR1 is PRHDT and CDR2 is FYEKMQ (reference sequence). CDR3 length: 15 amino acids. This chain's CDR3 is CASSRWDIERYEQYF. CDR3 DNA: TGTGCCAGCAGTCGCTGGGACATCGAAAGGTACGAGCAGTACTTC.

V and J are TRBV7-9 and TRBJ2-1, with 14 bases fitting TRBD2. The V gene's germline CDR1 is SEHNR and CDR2 FQNEAQ (reference sequence). This CDR3 contains 19 residues. Trimming removed 4 bases from V and 0 bases from J; junction bases left unmatched: 8. The DNA of the CDR3 is TGTGCCAGCAGCTCGCCGGGACTAGCGGGAGTTAGCTCCTACAATGAGCAGTTCTTC. This sequence encodes CASSSPGLAGVSSYNEQFF.

The chain recombines TRBV25-1 with TRBJ1-1; no reliable D call. The CDR3 extends over 14 amino acids. From germline, CDR1 is MGHDK and CDR2 SYGVNS. Trimming shortened V by 2 bases and J by 4 bases, and 11 bases separated the two germline ends. The CDR3 here is CASSERLSATEAFF. For the CDR3, the DNA is TGTGCCAGCAGTGAACGCCTTTCAGCCACTGAAGCTTTCTTT. Looking up the rest from reference TRBV25-1 and TRBJ1-1 gives the full variable domain: EADIYQTPRYLVIGTGKKITLECSQTMGHDKMYWYQQDPGMELHLIHYSYGVNSTEKGDLSSESTVSRIRTEHFPLTLESARPSHTSQYLCASSERLSATEAFFGQGTRLTVV.

The chain combines TRBV4-2 with TRBJ2-3; TRBD1 might be the D (6 bases). Germline-derived CDR1 and CDR2 are LGHNA and YNFKEQ. The length of the CDR3 is 18 residues. V lost 0 bases and J lost 0, with 16 bases in between. CDR3 in amino acids: CASSQDQGLGTSTDTQYF. The CDR3 nucleotides read TGTGCCAGCAGCCAAGATCAGGGATTGGGGACAAGCACAGATACGCAGTATTTT.

V and J are TRBV11-2 and TRBJ2-1; TRBD2 agrees at 9 bases. Germline CDR1 is SGHAT and CDR2 is FQNNGV. Trimming at V came to 5 bases and at J to 6 bases, leaving 8 bases not matched to a gene. The CDR3 sequence is 15 residues long. CDR3 DNA: TGTGCCAGCAGCCCCGGGACTAGCTCGGCCAATGAGCAGTTCTTC. The encoded protein is CASSPGTSSANEQFF. The whole variable domain, remainder taken from reference TRBV11-2 and TRBJ2-1, is EAGVAQSPRYKIIEKRQSVAFWCNPISGHATLYWYQQILGQGPKLLIQFQNNGVVDDSQLPKDRFSAERLKGVDSTLKIQPAKLEDSAVYLCASSPGTSSANEQFFGPGTRLTVL.

The chain's CDR3 is CASSIFVRAGVPSYEQYF. CDR3 in DNA: TGTGCCAGTAGTATATTCGTTAGGGCAGGGGTCCCTTCCTACGAGCAGTACTTC. This chain uses TRBV19 with TRBJ2-7; D possibly corresponds to TRBD1 (6 bases). The germline V and J ends were trimmed by 2 bases and 1 base, with 21 bases remaining between them. Germline V CDR1 and CDR2: LNHDA, SQIVND (reference sequence). This CDR3 contains 18 residues.

The chain combines TRBV7-8 with TRBJ2-4; possibly TRBD1 or TRBD2 for D (5 bases each). Trimming shortened V by 7 bases and J by 9 bases, and 10 bases separated the two germline ends. Looked up from germline, CDR1 is SGHVS and CDR2 is FQNEAQ. The CDR3 has 11 residues. The CDR3 loop reads CASTSGGIQYF. The CDR3, as DNA: TGTGCCAGCACCTCTGGGGGCATTCAGTACTTC.

The chain carries TRBV7-8 and TRBJ2-7; tentative D call: TRBD1 (6 bases). Per germline, CDR1 SGHVS and CDR2 FQNEAQ. The length of the CDR3 is 14 residues. Trimming took 3 bases from V and 2 from J, leaving 11 bases between them. CDR3 region: CASSLRQGTYEQYF. CDR3 DNA sequence: TGTGCCAGCAGCTTGCGTCAGGGGACCTACGAGCAGTACTTC. Full variable domain (rest looked up from reference TRBV7-8 and TRBJ2-7): GAGVSQSPRYKVAKRGQDVALRCDPISGHVSLFWYQQALGQGPEFLTYFQNEAQLDKSGLPSDRFFAERPEGSVSTLKIQRTQQEDSAVYLCASSLRQGTYEQYFGPGTRLTVT.

The chain employs TRBV2 and TRBJ1-2; 9 bases map to TRBD1. After removal of 7 bases from V and 5 bases from J, the junction contained 2 bases not matched to a gene. In germline, CDR1 is SNHLY, CDR2 FYNNEI. The CDR3 covers 12 residues. CDR3 in DNA: TGTGCCAGCACACAGGGGGCTTATGGCTACACCTTC. It encodes CASTQGAYGYTF.

The rearrangement uses TRBV5-1 and TRBJ1-4; D might be TRBD1 (6 bases). CDR3 length: 13 amino acids. V lost 5 bases, J lost 8 bases, and 13 bases lay in between. CDR1 is SGHRS, CDR2 YFSETQ, per germline. This CDR3 is CASRTGRGEKLFF. CDR3 DNA: TGCGCCAGCAGGACGGGAAGGGGGGAAAAACTGTTTTTT.

The rearrangement joins TRBV19 to TRBJ1-1; no clear D. The CDR3 spans 13 residues. Trimming shortened V by 5 bases and J by 4 bases, and 11 bases separated the two germline ends. Germline loops: CDR1 LNHDA, CDR2 SQIVND (reference sequence). CDR3 coding DNA: TGTGCCAGTAGTGCACCGATGGTCACTGAAGCTTTCTTT. It yields the protein CASSAPMVTEAFF.

The V and J genes are TRBV27 and TRBJ2-2; D perhaps matches TRBD1 (6 bases). Germline CDR1 is MNHEY and CDR2 is SMNVEV (reference sequence). This CDR3 region has 14 residues. The V and J ends lost 3 bases and 7 bases respectively, with 12 bases between them. This CDR3 is CASSLQGTGGELFF. The CDR3 coding sequence is TGTGCCAGCAGTTTGCAGGGGACGGGCGGGGAGCTGTTTTTT.